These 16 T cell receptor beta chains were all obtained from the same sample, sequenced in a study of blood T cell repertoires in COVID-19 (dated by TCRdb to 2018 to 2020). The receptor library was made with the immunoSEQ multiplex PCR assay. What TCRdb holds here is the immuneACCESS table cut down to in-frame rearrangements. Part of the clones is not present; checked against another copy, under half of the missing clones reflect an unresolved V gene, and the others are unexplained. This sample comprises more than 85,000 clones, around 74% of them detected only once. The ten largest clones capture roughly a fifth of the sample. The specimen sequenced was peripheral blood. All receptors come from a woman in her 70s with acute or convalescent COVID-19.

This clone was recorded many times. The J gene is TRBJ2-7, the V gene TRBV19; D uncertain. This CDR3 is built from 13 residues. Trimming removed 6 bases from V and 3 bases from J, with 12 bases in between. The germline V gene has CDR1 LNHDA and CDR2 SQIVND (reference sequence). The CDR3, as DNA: TGTGCCAGTAGCTTAGGCGGCTACTACGAGCAGTACTTC. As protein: CASSLGGYYEQYF.

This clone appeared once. This chain's CDR3 is CASSQGGGGGYGYTF. In nucleotides, the CDR3 is TGCGCCAGCAGCCAAGGGGGAGGGGGAGGCTATGGCTACACCTTC. The rearrangement uses TRBV4-3 and TRBJ1-2; possible D gene TRBD1, 6 bases. The CDR3 loop spans 15 amino acids. Trimming left V 1 base short and J 4 bases short, with 13 bases between. CDR1 is LGHNA and CDR2 is YSLEER in the germline V gene.

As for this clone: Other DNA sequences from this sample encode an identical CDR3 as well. The chain's CDR3 is CAWRLAGGYNEQFF. CDR3 nucleotide sequence: TGTGCCTGGAGACTAGCGGGGGGTTACAATGAGCAGTTCTTC. The gene calls are TRBV30 and TRBJ2-1, with 12 nucleotides matching TRBD2. The CDR3 consists of 14 residues. Losses at the gene ends were 3 bases for V and 4 bases for J; bases not matched to a gene: 1. From germline, CDR1 is GTSNPN and CDR2 SVGIG (reference sequence).

CDR3 DNA sequence: TGTGCCAGCAGCCCAGACAGGGGGCTACCCCTGAACACTGAAGCTTTCTTT. Translated: CASSPDRGLPLNTEAFF. The chain couples TRBV7-8 to TRBJ1-1; 10 positions agree with TRBD1. Germline CDR1 is SGHVS and CDR2 is FQNEAQ. The J segment lost 0 bases and the V segment lost 5 bases, leaving 9 bases of the junction unmatched. This CDR3 has 17 amino acids.

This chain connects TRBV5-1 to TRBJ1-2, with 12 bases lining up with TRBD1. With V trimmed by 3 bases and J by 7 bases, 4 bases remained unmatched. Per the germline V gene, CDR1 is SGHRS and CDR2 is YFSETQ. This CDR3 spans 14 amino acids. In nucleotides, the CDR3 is TGCGCCAGCAGCTCCGGGACAGGGGGCGGTGGCTACACCTTC. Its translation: CASSSGTGGGGYTF.

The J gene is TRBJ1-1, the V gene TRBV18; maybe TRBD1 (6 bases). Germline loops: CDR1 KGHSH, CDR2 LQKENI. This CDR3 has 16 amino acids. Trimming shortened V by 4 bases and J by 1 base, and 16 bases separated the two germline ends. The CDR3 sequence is CASSLTMDSKNTEAFF. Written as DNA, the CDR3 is TGTGCCAGCTCACTTACGATGGACAGTAAGAACACTGAAGCTTTCTTT.

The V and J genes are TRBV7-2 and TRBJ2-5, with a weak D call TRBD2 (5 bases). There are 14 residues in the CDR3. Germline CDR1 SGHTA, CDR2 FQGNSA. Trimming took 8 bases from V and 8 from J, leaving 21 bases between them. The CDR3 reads CASGIPGVRVTQYF. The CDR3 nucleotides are TGTGCCAGCGGAATCCCCGGGGTCCGAGTAACCCAGTACTTC.

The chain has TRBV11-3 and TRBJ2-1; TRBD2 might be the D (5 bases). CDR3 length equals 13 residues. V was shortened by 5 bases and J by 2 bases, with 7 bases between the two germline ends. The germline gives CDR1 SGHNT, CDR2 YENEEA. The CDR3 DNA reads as TGTGCCAGCAGCCCGGGAACCTACAATGAGCAGTTCTTC. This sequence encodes CASSPGTYNEQFF.

CDR3 DNA: TGTGCCAGCAGCTTACCCCACAGGTTCAATGAGCAGTTCTTC. It codes for CASSLPHRFNEQFF. The chain employs TRBV7-2 and TRBJ2-1; a weak D match, TRBD1 (5 bases). Looked up from germline, CDR1 is SGHTA and CDR2 is FQGNSA. The CDR3 spans 14 residues. V was shortened by 2 bases and J by 6 bases, with 11 bases between the two germline ends.

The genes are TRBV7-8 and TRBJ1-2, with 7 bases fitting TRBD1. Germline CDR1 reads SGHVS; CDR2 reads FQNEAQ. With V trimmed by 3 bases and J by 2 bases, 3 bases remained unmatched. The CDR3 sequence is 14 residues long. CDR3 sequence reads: CASSFDRDNYGYTF. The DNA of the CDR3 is TGTGCCAGCAGCTTCGACAGGGACAACTATGGCTACACCTTC.

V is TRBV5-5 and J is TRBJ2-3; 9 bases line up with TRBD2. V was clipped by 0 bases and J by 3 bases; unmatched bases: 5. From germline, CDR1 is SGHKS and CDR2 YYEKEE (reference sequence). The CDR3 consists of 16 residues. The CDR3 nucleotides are TGTGCCAGCAGCTTGGAGTTGGCGGGGGGGACAGATACGCAGTATTTT. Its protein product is CASSLELAGGTDTQYF.

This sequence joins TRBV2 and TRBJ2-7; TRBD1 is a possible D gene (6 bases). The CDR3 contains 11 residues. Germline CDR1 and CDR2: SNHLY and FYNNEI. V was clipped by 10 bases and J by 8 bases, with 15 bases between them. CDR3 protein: CAIVTGYQQYF. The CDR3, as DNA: TGTGCCATAGTAACAGGGTACCAGCAGTACTTC.

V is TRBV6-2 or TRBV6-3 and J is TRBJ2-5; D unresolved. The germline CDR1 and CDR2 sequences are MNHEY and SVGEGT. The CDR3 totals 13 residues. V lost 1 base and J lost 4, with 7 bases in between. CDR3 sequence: CASSYLYGETQYF. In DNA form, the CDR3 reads TGTGCCAGCAGTTACTTATACGGAGAGACCCAGTACTTC.

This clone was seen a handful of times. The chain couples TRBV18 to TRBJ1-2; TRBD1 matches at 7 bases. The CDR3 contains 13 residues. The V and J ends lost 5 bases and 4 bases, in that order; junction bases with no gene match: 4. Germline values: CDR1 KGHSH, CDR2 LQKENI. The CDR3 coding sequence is TGTGCCAGCTCAGACCGGGACAGCTATGGCTACACCTTC. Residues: CASSDRDSYGYTF.

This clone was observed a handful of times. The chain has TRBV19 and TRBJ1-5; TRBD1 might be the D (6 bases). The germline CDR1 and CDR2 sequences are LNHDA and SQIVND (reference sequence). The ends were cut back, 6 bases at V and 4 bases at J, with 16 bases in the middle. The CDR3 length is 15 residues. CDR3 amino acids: CASRAQGRKNQPQHF. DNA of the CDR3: TGTGCCAGTAGGGCTCAGGGGCGAAAGAATCAGCCCCAGCATTTT. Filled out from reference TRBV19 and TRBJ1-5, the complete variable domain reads DGGITQSPKYLFRKEGQNVTLSCEQNLNHDAMYWYRQDPGQGLRLIYYSQIVNDFQKGDIAEGYSVSREKKESFPLTVTSAQKNPTAFYLCASRAQGRKNQPQHFGDGTRLSIL.

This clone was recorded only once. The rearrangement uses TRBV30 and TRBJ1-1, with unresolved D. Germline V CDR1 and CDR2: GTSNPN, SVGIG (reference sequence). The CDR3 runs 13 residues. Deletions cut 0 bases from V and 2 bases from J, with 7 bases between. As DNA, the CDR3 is TGTGCCTGGAGTGTACGCAGAAACACTGAAGCTTTCTTT. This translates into CAWSVRRNTEAFF.